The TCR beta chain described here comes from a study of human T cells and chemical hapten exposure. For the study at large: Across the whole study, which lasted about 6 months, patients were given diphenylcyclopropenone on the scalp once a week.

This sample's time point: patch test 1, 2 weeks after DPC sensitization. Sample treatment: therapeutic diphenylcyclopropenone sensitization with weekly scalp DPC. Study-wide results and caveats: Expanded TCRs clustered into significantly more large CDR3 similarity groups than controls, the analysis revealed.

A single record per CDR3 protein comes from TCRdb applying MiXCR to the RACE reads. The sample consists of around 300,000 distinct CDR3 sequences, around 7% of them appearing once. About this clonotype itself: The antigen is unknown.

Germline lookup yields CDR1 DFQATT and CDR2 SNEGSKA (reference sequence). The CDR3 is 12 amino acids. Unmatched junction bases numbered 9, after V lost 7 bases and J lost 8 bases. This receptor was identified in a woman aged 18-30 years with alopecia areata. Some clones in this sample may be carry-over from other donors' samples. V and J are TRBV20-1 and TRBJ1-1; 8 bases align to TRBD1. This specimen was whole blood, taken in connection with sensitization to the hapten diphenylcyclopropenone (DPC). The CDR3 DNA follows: TGCAGTGTGGACAGGGATCTCTTGGAAGCTTTCTTT. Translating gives CSVDRDLLEAFF.